The present T cell receptor beta chain was sequenced within a study of blood T cell repertoires in COVID-19. The overall study: PBMCs, B-cell-depleted T cells, or T cells provided the cDNA or gDNA that made up the material.

The table came from immunoSEQ multiplex PCR; TCRdb's copy has only in-frame clones and leaves some out. Here the sample spans about 210,000 clones, about 86% being singletons. This CDR3 has 14 residues. The V gene lost 7 bases and the J gene lost 4 bases, with 16 bases spanning the gap. Germline CDR1 ENHRY, CDR2 SYGVKD. Only one count was recorded for this clone. Specimen: PBMCs or T cells enriched from blood (not recorded which). The rearrangement uses TRBV10-3 and TRBJ1-2; maybe TRBD1 (5 bases). This TCR came from a woman aged 25 to 45 who had been exposed to COVID-19. CDR3 amino acids: CAITPGLGSYGYTF. Here the CDR3 DNA reads TGTGCCATCACTCCGGGACTAGGCAGCTATGGCTACACCTTC.